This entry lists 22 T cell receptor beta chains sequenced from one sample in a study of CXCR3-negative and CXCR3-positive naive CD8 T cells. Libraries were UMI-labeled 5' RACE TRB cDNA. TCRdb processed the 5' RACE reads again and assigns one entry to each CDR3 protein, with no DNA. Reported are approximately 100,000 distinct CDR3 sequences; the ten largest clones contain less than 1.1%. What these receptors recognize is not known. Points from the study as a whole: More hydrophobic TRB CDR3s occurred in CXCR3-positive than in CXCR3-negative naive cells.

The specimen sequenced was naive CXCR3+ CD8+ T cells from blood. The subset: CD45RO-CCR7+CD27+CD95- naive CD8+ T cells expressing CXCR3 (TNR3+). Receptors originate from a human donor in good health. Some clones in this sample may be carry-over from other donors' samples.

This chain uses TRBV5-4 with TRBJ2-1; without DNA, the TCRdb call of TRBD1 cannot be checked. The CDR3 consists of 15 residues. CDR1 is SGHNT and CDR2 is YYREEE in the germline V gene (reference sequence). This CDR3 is CASSSGQASYNEQFF.

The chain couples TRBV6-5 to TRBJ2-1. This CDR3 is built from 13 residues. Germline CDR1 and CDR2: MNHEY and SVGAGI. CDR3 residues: CASSYGMINEQFF.

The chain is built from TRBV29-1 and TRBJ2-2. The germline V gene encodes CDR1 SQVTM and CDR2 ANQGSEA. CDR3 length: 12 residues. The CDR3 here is CSVVQYTGELFF.

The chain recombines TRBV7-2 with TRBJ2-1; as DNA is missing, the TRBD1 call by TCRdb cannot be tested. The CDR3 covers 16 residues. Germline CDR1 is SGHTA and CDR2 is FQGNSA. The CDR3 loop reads CASSFENGIRDNDQFF.

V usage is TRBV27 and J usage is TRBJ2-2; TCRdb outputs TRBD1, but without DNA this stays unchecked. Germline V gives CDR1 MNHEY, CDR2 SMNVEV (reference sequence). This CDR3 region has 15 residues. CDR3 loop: CASSFGGSNTGELFF.

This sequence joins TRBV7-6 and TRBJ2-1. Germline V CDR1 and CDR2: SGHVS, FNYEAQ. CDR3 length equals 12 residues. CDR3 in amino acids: CASSHAEAEQFF.

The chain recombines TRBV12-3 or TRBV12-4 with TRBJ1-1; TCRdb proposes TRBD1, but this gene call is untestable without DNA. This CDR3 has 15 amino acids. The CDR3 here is CASSLTGTGDTEAFF.

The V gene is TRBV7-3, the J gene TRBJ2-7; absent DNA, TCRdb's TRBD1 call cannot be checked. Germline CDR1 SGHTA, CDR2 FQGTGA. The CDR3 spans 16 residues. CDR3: CASSLIGQDNPYEQYF.

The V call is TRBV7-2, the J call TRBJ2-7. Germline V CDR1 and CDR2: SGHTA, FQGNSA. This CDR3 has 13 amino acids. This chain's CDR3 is CASSTGVYYEQYF.

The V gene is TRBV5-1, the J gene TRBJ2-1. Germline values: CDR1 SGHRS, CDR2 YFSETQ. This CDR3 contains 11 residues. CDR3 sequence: CASSLGGEQFF.

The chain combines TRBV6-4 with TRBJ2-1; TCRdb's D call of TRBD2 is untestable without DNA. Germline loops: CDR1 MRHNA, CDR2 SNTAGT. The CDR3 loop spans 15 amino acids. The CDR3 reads CASSDSAGAYNKQFF.

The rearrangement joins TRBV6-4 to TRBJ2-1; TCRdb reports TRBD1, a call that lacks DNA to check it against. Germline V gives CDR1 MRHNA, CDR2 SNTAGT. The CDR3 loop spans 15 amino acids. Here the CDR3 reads CASSDSRQGYNEQFF.

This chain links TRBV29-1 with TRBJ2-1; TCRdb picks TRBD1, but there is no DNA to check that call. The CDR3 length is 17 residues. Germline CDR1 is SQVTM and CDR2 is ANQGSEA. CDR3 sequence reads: CSARPGVGLPFYNEQFF.

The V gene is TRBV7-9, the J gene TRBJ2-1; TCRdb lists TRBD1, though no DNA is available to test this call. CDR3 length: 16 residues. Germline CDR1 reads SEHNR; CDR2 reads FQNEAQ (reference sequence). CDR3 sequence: CASSLATGARDNEQFF.

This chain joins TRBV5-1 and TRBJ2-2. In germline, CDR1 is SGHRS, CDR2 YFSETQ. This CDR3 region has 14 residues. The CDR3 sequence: CASSVNMNTGELFF.

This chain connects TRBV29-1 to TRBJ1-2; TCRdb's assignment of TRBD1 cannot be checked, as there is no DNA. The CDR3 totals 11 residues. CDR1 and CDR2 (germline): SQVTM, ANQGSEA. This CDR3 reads CSVEPGLSYTF.

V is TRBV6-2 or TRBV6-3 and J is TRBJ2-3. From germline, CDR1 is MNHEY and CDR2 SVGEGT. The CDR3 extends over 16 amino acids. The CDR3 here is CASSYLKDGSTDTQYF.

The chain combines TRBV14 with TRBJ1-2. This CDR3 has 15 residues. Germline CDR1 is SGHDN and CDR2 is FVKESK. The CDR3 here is CASSPVQGAYYGYTF.

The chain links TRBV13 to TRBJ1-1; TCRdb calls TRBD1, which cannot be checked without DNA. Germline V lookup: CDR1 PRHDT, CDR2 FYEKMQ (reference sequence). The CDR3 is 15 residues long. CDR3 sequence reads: CASSLDFPGPGEAFF.

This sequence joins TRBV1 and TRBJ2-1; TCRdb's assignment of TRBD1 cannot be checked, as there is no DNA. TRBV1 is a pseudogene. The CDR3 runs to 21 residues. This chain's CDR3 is CTSSQGGGALAGPSSYNEQFF.

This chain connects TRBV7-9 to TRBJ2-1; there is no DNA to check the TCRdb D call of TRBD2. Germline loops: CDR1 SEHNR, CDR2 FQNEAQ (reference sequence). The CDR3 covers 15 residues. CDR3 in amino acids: CASSLSVAGGNEQFF. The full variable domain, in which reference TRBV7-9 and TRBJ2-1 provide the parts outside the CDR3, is DTGVSQNPRHKITKRGQNVTFRCDPISEHNRLYWYRQTLGQGPEFLTYFQNEAQLEKSRLLSDRFSAERPKGSFSTLEIQRTEQGDSAMYLCASSLSVAGGNEQFFGPGTRLTVL.

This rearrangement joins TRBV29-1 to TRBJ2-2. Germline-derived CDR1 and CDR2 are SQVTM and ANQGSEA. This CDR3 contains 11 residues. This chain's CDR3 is CSVENTGELFF.